This T cell receptor beta chain was identified in a study of radiotherapy plus CTLA-4 blockade in lung cancer. In the study overall: Among all patients, 18% showed objective responses, while about 34% had disease control. Overall study findings and caveats: According to reports, early shifts in blood T cell clones, alongside interferon-beta, forecast response most accurately.

The repertoire was sequenced with immunoSEQ multiplex PCR; TCRdb's copy has only in-frame clones and lacks some. The profile shows roughly 120,000 clones, about four fifths of them singletons. Lung cancer patients with chemo-refractory metastatic non-small-cell disease were given focal radiation plus CTLA-4 blockade with ipilimumab. Points on this clone: The antigen is undetermined.

J lost 6 bases, V lost 3 bases, and 7 bases had no gene match. CDR1 MRHNA and CDR2 SNTAGT come from the germline V gene. The CDR3 length is 16 residues. This receptor was taken from a human donor with non-small cell lung cancer who had a partial response to radiotherapy plus ipilimumab. This material consisted of peripheral blood, taken from a patient treated with radiotherapy plus ipilimumab. V is TRBV6-4 and J is TRBJ2-3; 12 nucleotides line up with TRBD2. CDR3 protein: CASSERLAGGSDTQYF. The CDR3 bases are TGTGCCAGCAGTGAGCGGCTAGCGGGAGGGAGTGATACGCAGTATTTT.